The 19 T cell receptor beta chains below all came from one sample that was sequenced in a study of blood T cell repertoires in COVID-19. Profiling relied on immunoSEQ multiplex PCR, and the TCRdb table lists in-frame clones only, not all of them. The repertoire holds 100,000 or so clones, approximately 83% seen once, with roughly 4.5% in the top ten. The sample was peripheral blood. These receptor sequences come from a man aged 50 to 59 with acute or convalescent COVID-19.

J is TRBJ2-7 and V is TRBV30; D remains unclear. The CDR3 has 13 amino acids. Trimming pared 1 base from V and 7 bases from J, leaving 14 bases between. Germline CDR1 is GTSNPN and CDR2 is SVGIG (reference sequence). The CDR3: CAWSAQPTSEQYF. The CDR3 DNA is TGTGCCTGGAGTGCACAGCCGACGAGTGAGCAGTACTTC. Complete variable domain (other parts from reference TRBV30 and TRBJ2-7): SQTIHQWPATLVQPVGSPLSLECTVEGTSNPNLYWYRQAAGRGLQLLFYSVGIGQISSEVPQNLSASRPQDRQFILSSKKLLLSDSGFYLCAWSAQPTSEQYFGPGTRLTVT.

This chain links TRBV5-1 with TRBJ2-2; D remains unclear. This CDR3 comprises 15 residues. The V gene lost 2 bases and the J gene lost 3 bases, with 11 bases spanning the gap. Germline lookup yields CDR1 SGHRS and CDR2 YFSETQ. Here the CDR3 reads CASSLGDVDTGELFF. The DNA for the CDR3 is TGCGCCAGCAGCTTAGGAGACGTCGACACCGGGGAGCTGTTTTTT.

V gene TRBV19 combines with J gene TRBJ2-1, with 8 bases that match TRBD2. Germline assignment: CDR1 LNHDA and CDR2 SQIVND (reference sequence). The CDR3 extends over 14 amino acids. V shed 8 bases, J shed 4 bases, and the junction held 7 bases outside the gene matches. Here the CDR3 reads CASAALAGYNEQFF. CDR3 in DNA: TGTGCCAGTGCTGCTCTAGCGGGTTACAATGAGCAGTTCTTC.

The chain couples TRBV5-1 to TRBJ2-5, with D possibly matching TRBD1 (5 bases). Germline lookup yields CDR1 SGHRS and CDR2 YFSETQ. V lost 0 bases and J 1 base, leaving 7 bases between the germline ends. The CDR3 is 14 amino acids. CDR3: CASSLVDSQETQYF. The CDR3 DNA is TGCGCCAGCAGCTTGGTCGACAGCCAAGAGACCCAGTACTTC.

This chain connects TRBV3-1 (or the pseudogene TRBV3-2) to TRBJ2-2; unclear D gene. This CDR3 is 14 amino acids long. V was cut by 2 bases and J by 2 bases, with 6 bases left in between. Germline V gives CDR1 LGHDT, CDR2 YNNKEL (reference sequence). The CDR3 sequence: CASSQIGNTGELFF. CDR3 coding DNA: TGTGCCAGCAGCCAAATCGGTAACACCGGGGAGCTGTTTTTT.

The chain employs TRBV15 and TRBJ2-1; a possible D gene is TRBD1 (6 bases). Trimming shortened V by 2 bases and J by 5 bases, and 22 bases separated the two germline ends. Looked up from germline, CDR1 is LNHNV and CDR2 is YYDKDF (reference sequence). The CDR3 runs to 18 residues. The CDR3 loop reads CATSRRIRVGNRDNEQFF. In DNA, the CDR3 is TGTGCCACCAGCAGAAGAATCAGGGTGGGTAACAGGGACAATGAGCAGTTCTTC. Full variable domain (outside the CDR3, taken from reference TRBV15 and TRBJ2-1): DAMVIQNPRYQVTQFGKPVTLSCSQTLNHNVMYWYQQKSSQAPKLLFHYYDKDFNNEADTPDNFQSRRPNTSFCFLDIRSPGLGDTAMYLCATSRRIRVGNRDNEQFFGPGTRLTVL.

CDR3: CASRESWSSYNSPLHF. CDR3 nucleotides: TGTGCCAGCAGGGAATCATGGAGCTCCTATAATTCACCCCTCCACTTT. The chain uses TRBV6-1 and TRBJ1-6; D remains unclear. The germline V and J ends were trimmed by 6 bases and 0 bases, with 12 bases remaining between them. Germline CDR1 reads MNHNS; CDR2 reads SASEGT. The CDR3 runs 16 residues.

Here the CDR3 reads CASSSTVDNSPLHF. CDR3 DNA sequence: TGCGCCAGCAGCTCGACAGTAGATAATTCACCCCTCCACTTT. The genes are TRBV5-1 and TRBJ1-6, with a weak D call TRBD1 (5 bases). Germline CDR1 is SGHRS and CDR2 is YFSETQ. The germline V and J ends were trimmed by 3 bases and 5 bases, with 9 bases remaining between them. The CDR3 is made up of 14 amino acids. The variable domain in full, completed from reference TRBV5-1 and TRBJ1-6, reads KAGVTQTPRYLIKTRGQQVTLSCSPISGHRSVSWYQQTPGQGLQFLFEYFSETQRNKGNFPGRFSGRQFSNSRSEMNVSTLELGDSALYLCASSSTVDNSPLHFGNGTRLTVT.

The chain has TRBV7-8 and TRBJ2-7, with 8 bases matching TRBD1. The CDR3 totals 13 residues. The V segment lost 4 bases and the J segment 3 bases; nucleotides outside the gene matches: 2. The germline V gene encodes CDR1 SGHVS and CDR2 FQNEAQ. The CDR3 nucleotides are TGTGCCAGCAGCTGGACAGGGATCTACGAGCAGTACTTC. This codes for CASSWTGIYEQYF.

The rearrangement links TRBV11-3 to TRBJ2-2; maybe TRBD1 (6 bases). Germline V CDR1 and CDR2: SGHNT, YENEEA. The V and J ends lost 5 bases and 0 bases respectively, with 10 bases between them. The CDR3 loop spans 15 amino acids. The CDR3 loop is CASSRTESNTGELFF. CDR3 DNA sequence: TGTGCCAGCAGCCGGACAGAATCGAACACCGGGGAGCTGTTTTTT.

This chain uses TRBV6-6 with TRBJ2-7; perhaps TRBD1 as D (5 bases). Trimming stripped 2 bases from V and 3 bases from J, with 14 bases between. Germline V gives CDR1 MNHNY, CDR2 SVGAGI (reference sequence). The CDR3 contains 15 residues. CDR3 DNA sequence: TGTGCCAGCAGTTACGGGTTAGGGGCCAACTACGAGCAGTACTTC. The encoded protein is CASSYGLGANYEQYF.

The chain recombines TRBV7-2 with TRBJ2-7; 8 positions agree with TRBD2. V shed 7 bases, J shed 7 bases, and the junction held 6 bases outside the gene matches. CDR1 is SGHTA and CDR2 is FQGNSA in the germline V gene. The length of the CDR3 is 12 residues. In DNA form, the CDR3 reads TGTGCCAGCACCAACCCGGGGGGGGAGCAGTACTTC. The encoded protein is CASTNPGGEQYF. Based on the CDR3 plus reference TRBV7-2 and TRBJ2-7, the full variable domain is GAGVSQSPSNKVTEKGKDVELRCDPISGHTALYWYRQSLGQGLEFLIYFQGNSAPDKSGLPSDRFSAERTGGSVSTLTIQRTQQEDSAVYLCASTNPGGEQYFGPGTRLTVT.

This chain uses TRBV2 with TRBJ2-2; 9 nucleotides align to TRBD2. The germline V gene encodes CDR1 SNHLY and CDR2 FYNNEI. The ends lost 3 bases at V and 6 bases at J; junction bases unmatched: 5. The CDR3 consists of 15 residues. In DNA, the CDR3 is TGTGCCAGCAGTGACGGCGGGAGGGAGGCCGGGGAGCTGTTTTTT. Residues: CASSDGGREAGELFF. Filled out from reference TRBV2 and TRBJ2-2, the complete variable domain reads EPEVTQTPSHQVTQMGQEVILRCVPISNHLYFYWYRQILGQKVEFLVSFYNNEISEKSEIFDDQFSVERPDGSNFTLKIRSTKLEDSAMYFCASSDGGREAGELFFGEGSRLTVL.

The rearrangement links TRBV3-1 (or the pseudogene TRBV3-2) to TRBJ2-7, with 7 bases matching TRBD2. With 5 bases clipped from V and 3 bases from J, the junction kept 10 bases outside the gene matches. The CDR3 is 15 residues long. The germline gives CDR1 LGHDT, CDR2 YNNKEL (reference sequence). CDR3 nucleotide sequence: TGTGCCAGCAGCTCTTTTTTCGCGGGGGACTACGAGCAGTACTTC. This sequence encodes CASSSFFAGDYEQYF.

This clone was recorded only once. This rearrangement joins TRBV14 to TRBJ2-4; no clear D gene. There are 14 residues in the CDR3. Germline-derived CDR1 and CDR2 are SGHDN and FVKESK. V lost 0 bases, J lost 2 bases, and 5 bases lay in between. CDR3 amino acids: CASSQEWPKNIQYF. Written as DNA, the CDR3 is TGTGCCAGCAGCCAAGAGTGGCCCAAAAACATTCAGTACTTC.

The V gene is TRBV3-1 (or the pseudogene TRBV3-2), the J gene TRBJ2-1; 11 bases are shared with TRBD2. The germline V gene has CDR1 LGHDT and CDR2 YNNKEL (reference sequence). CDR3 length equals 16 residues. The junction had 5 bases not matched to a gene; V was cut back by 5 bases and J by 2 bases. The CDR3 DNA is TGTGCCAGCAGCTTAGGACTAGCGGGTACCTACAATGAGCAGTTCTTC. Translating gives CASSLGLAGTYNEQFF.

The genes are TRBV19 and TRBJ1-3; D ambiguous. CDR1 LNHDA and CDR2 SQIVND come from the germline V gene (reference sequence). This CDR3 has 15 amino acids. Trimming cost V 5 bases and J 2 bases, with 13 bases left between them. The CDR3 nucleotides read TGTGCCAGTAGTCCCCTCGATACGGCTGGAAACACCATATATTTT. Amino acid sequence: CASSPLDTAGNTIYF. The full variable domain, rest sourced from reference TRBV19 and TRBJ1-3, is DGGITQSPKYLFRKEGQNVTLSCEQNLNHDAMYWYRQDPGQGLRLIYYSQIVNDFQKGDIAEGYSVSREKKESFPLTVTSAQKNPTAFYLCASSPLDTAGNTIYFGEGSWLTVV.

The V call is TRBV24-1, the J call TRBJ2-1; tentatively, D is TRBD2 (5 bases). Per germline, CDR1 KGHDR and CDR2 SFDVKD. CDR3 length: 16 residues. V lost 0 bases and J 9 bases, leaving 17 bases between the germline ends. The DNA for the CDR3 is TGTGCCACCAGTGATTTGTCCCCTCTGACCAGCGGTGAGCAGTTCTTC. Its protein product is CATSDLSPLTSGEQFF.

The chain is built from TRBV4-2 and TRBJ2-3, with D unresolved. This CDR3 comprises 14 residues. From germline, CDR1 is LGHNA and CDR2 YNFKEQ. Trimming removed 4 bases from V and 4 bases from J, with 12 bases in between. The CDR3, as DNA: TGTGCCAGCAGCCCCGGCCTAGTGGCAGATACGCAGTATTTT. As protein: CASSPGLVADTQYF.